The entry below describes one T cell receptor (beta chain). Its target is unknown. Per germline, CDR1 SEHNR and CDR2 FQNEAQ (reference sequence). Trimming cost V 5 bases and J 0 bases, with 17 bases left between them. The CDR3 runs to 17 residues. This entry belongs to a study of T cell responses to AZD1222 COVID-19 vaccine. Study details: Recipients boosted at about 4 weeks or about 12 weeks are pooled.

TCRdb's table, derived via immunoSEQ multiplex PCR, lists solely in-frame clones and lacks some. The repertoire has more than 85,000 clones, 85% to 90% of them found once; the top ten carry 3% to 3.5%. Study conclusions and caveats: Baseline seropositivity characterized only 5 to 7 AZD1222 recipients. At 160-218 and 743-854, vaccine-associated CD4 TCRs were dominant, and they spanned spike. Donor demographics were predominantly white British with a female majority; clonal diversity may be underestimated.

The rearrangement uses TRBV7-9 and TRBJ2-1, with a possible D match to TRBD1 (6 bases). The receptor's source is an adult in good health. The specimen comprised peripheral blood, sampled on day 0 of AZD1222 vaccination. The CDR3 sequence: CASSPGAGINSYNEQFF. The DNA of the CDR3 is TGTGCCAGCAGCCCAGGGGCAGGGATTAACTCCTACAATGAGCAGTTCTTC.